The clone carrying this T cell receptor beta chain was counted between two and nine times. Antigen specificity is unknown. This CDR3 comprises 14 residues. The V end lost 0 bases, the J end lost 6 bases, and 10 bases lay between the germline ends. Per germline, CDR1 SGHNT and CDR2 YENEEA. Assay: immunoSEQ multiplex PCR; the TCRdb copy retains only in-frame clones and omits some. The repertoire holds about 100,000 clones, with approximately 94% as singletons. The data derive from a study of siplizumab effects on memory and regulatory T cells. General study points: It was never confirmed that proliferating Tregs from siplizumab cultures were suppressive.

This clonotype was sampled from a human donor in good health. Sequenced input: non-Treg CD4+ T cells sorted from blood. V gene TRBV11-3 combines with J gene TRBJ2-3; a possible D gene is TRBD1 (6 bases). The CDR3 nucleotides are TGTGCCAGCAGCTTAGACAGGGGAGCCGATACGCAGTATTTT. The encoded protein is CASSLDRGADTQYF.